Sequencing of this T cell receptor beta chain was carried out in a study of blood T cells in healthy people across ages. Study details: For every two T cells, template switching captured about one barcoded beta molecule. Study-wide findings and caveats: Observed TCR beta diversity per million T cells went down as age went up. This fall followed a roughly linear course with age.

About this clonotype: Antigen unknown.

Primed by a sample-barcoded 5' primer and a J-beta primer mix, a second PCR proceeded for 7 to 11 cycles. TCRdb re-derived calls from the 5' RACE reads in MiXCR, one entry per CDR3 protein. The top ten clones hold roughly 23% of a sample with approximately 2,000,000 distinct CDR3 sequences, roughly 43% of them seen once. Healthy Caucasians from Russia aged about 6 to 90 served as donors. The sequence was collected from a human donor in good health. Sequenced input: blood.

Here the CDR3 reads CASSFLGDYQPQHF. CDR3 nucleotides: TGTGCCAGCAGTTTTTTAGGGGATTATCAGCCCCAGCATTTT. The chain recombines TRBV12-3 or TRBV12-4 with TRBJ1-5, with D maybe TRBD1 (5 bases). V was clipped by 3 bases and J by 5 bases, with 11 bases between them. This CDR3 comprises 14 residues.